This record covers a single T cell receptor (beta chain). The data were taken from a study of blood T cell repertoires in COVID-19. About the study: Collection of acute and convalescent COVID-19 samples took place in the United States, Italy and Spain. The cDNA or gDNA used as material had been derived from T cells, B-cell-depleted T cells, or PBMCs.

Germline V CDR1 and CDR2: SQVTM, ANQGSEA. There are 12 residues in the CDR3. The ends were cut back, 5 bases at V and 7 bases at J, with 12 bases in the middle. Authors' analysis steps: By means of reference gene primer amplification, nucleated cell counts were estimated. Clones were read by immunoSEQ multiplex PCR, and TCRdb kept only the in-frame ones, dropping some. The V and J calls and clone size are taken from that table; D and trimming were inferred from the DNA. Among over 20,000 clones listed, about 90% were seen once. The receptor was derived from a man aged 65-85 years with acute or convalescent COVID-19. The chain carries TRBV29-1 and TRBJ2-4; D gene unclear. The sample taken for sequencing was peripheral blood. The CDR3 nucleotides read TGCAGCGTTAGAAACGCCAGGAACATTCAGTACTTC. This codes for CSVRNARNIQYF.